This is a list of T cell receptor beta chains from one sample in a study of response to subunit inactivated influenza vaccine. TCRdb called the RT-PCR reads again in MiXCR, with one record for every CDR3 protein. The data contain hundreds of thousands of distinct CDR3 sequences, 13% to 15% of them singletons. The material was PBMCs from blood, obtained less than 15 days before vaccination. These receptors were obtained from a man aged 50 or older who received an inactivated influenza vaccine. Each CDR3 is given without its conserved first and last residue. Not every row has a clone size; where given, it reads once, few, many or a size class.

>TRBJ2-1|.|TRBV5-1
ASSFGDSYNEQF
>TRBJ2-2|.|TRBV18
ASSPSRRTGVPRPSNTGELF
>TRBJ2-1|.|TRBV21-1
ASSTRVFDRDSYNEQF
>TRBJ2-5|few|TRBV6-1
ASSPTRPGVETQY
>TRBJ2-2|.|TRBV4-2
ASSQERLPNTGELF
>TRBJ2-1|few|TRBV28
ASRRTGPNNEQF
>TRBJ2-2|.|TRBV12-3/TRBV12-4
ASSRAGGVTGELF
>TRBJ1-1|.|TRBV11-1
ASSPPVYQGPRKDTEAF
>TRBJ2-1|few|TRBV10-3
AISDDELAGGGEQF
>TRBJ2-1|few|TRBV24-1
ATSALSGGAGNEQF
>TRBJ2-4|.|TRBV6-2/TRBV6-3
ASSYSRSGPVGKNIQY
>TRBJ1-1|many|TRBV4-3
ASSQDPGKYRLNTEAF
>TRBJ2-1|few|TRBV7-3
ASSDYGYNEQF
>TRBJ2-7|few|TRBV7-9
ASSWSQGREQY
>TRBJ2-7|few|TRBV13
ASSSRGIYEQY
>TRBJ1-5|few|TRBV20-1
SARGMGREVSNQPQH
>TRBJ1-1|.|TRBV24-1
ASGVRAEAF
>TRBJ1-4|.|TRBV3-1
ASGREKLF
>TRBJ2-7|few|TRBV28
ASSRTPYEQY
>TRBJ2-5|few|TRBV27
ASSLSWANQETQY
>TRBJ2-1|.|TRBV4-1
ASSPMQAGAGNNEQF
>TRBJ2-3|.|TRBV7-2
ASSRGLGQDTQY
>TRBJ2-5|few|TRBV29-1
SAGPGETQY
>TRBJ2-7|few|TRBV9
ASSGRDNSYEQY
>TRBJ2-5|.|TRBV5-1
ASSLAGTGSPETQY
>TRBJ2-7|many|TRBV29-1
SVVVVGREQY
>TRBJ1-1|few|TRBV7-9
ASMEGAEAF
>TRBJ2-7|few|TRBV10-3
AISELASSYEQY
>TRBJ2-3|.|TRBV2
ASSDVRPDTQY
>TRBJ2-1|few|TRBV6-1
ASSTGTELNEQF
>TRBJ2-1|.|TRBV29-1
SVGGLAGAGNEQF
>TRBJ2-7|.|TRBV19
ASSGQEGAYEQY